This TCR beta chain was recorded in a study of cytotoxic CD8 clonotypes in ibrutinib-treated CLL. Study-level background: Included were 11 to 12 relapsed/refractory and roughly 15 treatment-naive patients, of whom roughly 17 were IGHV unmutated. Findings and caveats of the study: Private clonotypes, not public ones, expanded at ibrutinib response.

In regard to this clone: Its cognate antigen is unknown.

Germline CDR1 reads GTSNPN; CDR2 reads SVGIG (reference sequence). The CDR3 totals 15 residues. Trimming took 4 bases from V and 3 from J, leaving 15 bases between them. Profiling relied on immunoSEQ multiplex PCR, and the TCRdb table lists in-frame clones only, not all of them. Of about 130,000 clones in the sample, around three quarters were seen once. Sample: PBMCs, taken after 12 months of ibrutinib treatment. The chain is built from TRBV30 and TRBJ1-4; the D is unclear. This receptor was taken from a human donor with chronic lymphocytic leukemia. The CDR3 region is CAWTPRLGSNEKLFF. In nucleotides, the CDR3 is TGTGCCTGGACTCCTCGGCTGGGGTCTAATGAAAAACTGTTTTTT.